The present T cell receptor beta chain was sequenced within a study of T-cell reconstitution after alpha-beta-depleted transplantation in children. General study findings and limits: Several patients had high TCRbeta diversity at day 60; it came from surviving recipient T cells and thymic progenitors.

With V trimmed by 3 bases and J by 2 bases, 4 bases remained unmatched. Germline assignment: CDR1 LGHDT and CDR2 YNNKEL (reference sequence). The CDR3 totals 15 residues. Molecular barcoding with unique molecular identifiers was used for the TCRbeta library. TCRdb processed the PCR reads anew with MiXCR; each CDR3 protein has one entry. The repertoire has approximately 98,000 distinct CDR3 sequences, about 6% of them found once; the top ten carry 20% to 25%. This clonotype was counted many times. What it recognizes is unknown. The receptor was isolated from a male patient between 2 and 9 years old who had a stem cell transplant for acute lymphoblastic leukemia, so the T cells may come from the graft donor. The source was PBMCs, mostly from graft donor cells, collected 360 days after TCRalphabeta/CD19-depleted stem cell transplant. The rearrangement joins TRBV3-1 to TRBJ2-7; 10 positions match TRBD1. The CDR3 nucleotides read TGTGCCAGCAGCCACGATGGACAGGGGGCCTACGAGCAGTACTTC. As protein: CASSHDGQGAYEQYF.